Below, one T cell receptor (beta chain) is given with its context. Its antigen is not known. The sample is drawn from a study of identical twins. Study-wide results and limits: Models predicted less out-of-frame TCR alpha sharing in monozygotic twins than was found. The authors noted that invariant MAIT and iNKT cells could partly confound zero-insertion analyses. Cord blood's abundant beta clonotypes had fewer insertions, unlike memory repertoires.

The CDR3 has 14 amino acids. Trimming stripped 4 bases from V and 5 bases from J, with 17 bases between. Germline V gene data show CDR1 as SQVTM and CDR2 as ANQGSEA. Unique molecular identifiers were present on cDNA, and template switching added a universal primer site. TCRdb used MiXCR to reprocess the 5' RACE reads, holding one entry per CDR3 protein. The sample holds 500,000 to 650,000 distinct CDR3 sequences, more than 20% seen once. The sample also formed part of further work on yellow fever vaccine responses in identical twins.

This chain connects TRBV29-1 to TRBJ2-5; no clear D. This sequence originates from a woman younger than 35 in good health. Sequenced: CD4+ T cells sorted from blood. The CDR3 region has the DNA TGCAGCGTTGTAATGGGCTCCGGAAGGGAGACCCAGTACTTC. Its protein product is CSVVMGSGRETQYF.